This T cell receptor (beta chain) was observed in a study of blood T cell repertoires in COVID-19. As for the study in general: The samples span acute and convalescent COVID-19 from the United States, Italy and Spain. Sources were T cells, B-cell-depleted T cells, or PBMCs; the material itself was cDNA or gDNA.

The length of the CDR3 is 13 residues. Trimming left V 6 bases short and J 1 base short, with 9 bases between. Germline loops: CDR1 MNHEY, CDR2 SVGAGI. A word on this clone: At the DNA level, this CDR3 is encoded by other sequences in the same sample as well.

Method: immunoSEQ multiplex PCR; TCRdb's copy keeps in-frame clones and lacks some. Among more than 300,000 clones listed, more than 70% were seen once. J is TRBJ1-1 and V is TRBV6-5; the D gene is possibly TRBD1 (5 bases). The sample comprised peripheral blood. This sequence was found in a woman aged 25-40 years with COVID-19, enrolled during active disease. DNA for the CDR3: TGTGCCAGCAGCAGAACAGGGAACACTGAAGCTTTCTTT. Its protein product is CASSRTGNTEAFF.